The 9 T cell receptor beta chains below all came from one sample that was sequenced in a study of shared clonotypes between healthy human individuals. Produced via immunoSEQ multiplex PCR; TCRdb's table is partial and in-frame only. The sample includes some 690,000 clones, less than 95% of them seen just once. The sample was memory CD8+ T cells from PBMCs. Indicated subset: CD45RO+ cells pooled with CCR7-negative TemRA cells. Receptors originate from a man aged 18 to 29 in good health. Some clones in this sample may be carry-over from other donors' samples.

Only one count was recorded for this clone. V is TRBV2 and J is TRBJ1-2, with 7 bases lining up with TRBD1. V was clipped by 11 bases and J by 2 bases; unmatched bases: 20. The CDR3 length is 17 residues. Germline CDR1 SNHLY, CDR2 FYNNEI. The DNA of the CDR3 is TGTGCCCTCCCGGGAGAGGGACAGAAAGAGGGCAACTATGGCTACACCTTC. Encoded protein: CALPGEGQKEGNYGYTF.

The rearrangement links TRBV4-3 to TRBJ1-1; 7 bases fit TRBD1. After removal of 3 bases from V and 2 bases from J, the junction contained 6 bases not matched to a gene. Germline CDR1 reads LGHNA; CDR2 reads YSLEER. The CDR3 extends over 15 amino acids. The CDR3: CASSQSLGGNTEAFF. The DNA of the CDR3 is TGCGCCAGCAGCCAGAGCCTAGGGGGCAACACTGAAGCTTTCTTT.

This rearrangement joins TRBV27 to TRBJ2-5; D uncertain. CDR1 and CDR2 (germline): MNHEY, SMNVEV (reference sequence). V lost 1 base to trimming and J lost 5 bases, with 11 bases between them. The CDR3 contains 14 residues. The CDR3 here is CASSLLGIRETQYF. The CDR3 nucleotides read TGTGCCAGCAGTTTATTGGGAATCAGGGAGACCCAGTACTTC.

The chain combines TRBV7-9 with TRBJ2-7, with D perhaps TRBD1 (6 bases). The CDR3 has 15 residues. CDR1 and CDR2 (germline): SEHNR, FQNEAQ (reference sequence). V was cut by 1 base and J by 6 bases, with 16 bases left in between. In nucleotides, the CDR3 is TGTGCCAGCAGCTTAGGGAAGGGACAAGCCTCCGAGCAGTACTTC. It is translated as CASSLGKGQASEQYF.

This clone has only one observation. The rearrangement joins TRBV5-4 to TRBJ2-7; D call uncertain. CDR3 length: 14 amino acids. V gave up 4 bases and J gave up 3 bases, with 14 bases separating them. Germline V gene sequence: CDR1 SGHNT, CDR2 YYREEE (reference sequence). This chain's CDR3 is CASSPAPNNYEQYF. The CDR3 DNA reads as TGTGCCAGCAGCCCCGCGCCCAACAACTACGAGCAGTACTTC.

This chain links TRBV13 with TRBJ2-2; D may match TRBD1 or TRBD2 (5 bases each). V shed 4 bases and J shed 3 bases, with 18 bases lying between them. This CDR3 spans 17 amino acids. Germline V gene lookup returns CDR1 PRHDT and CDR2 FYEKMQ (reference sequence). The chain's CDR3 is CASSSLTKGTDTGELFF. Here the CDR3 DNA reads TGTGCCAGCAGCTCCCTTACGAAAGGGACGGACACCGGGGAGCTGTTTTTT.

The genes are TRBV7-6 and TRBJ2-5; no firm D call. With 3 bases removed from V and 5 bases from J, the gap between germline ends came to 10 bases. The CDR3 extends over 13 amino acids. The germline CDR1 and CDR2 sequences are SGHVS and FNYEAQ. The CDR3 nucleotides are TGTGCCAGCAGCTTCGCCTTCCGGGAGACCCAGTACTTC. Translated, it gives CASSFAFRETQYF.

V usage is TRBV10-3 and J usage is TRBJ1-1; the match to TRBD1 covers 8 bases. The V gene's germline CDR1 is ENHRY and CDR2 SYGVKD. V trimming: 6 bases; J trimming: 3 bases; junction bases outside the gene matches: 6. The CDR3 has 14 amino acids. The CDR3 nucleotides are TGTGCCATCAGACCGACAGGGGTGGACACTGAAGCTTTCTTT. It yields the protein CAIRPTGVDTEAFF.

The chain recombines TRBV25-1 with TRBJ1-5, with a weak D call TRBD1 (6 bases). This CDR3 is 13 amino acids long. Trimming pared 2 bases from V and 9 bases from J, leaving 11 bases between. Germline values: CDR1 MGHDK, CDR2 SYGVNS. CDR3 in amino acids: CASSEKKGGPQHF. In nucleotides, the CDR3 is TGTGCCAGCAGTGAAAAAAAAGGGGGGCCCCAGCATTTT.